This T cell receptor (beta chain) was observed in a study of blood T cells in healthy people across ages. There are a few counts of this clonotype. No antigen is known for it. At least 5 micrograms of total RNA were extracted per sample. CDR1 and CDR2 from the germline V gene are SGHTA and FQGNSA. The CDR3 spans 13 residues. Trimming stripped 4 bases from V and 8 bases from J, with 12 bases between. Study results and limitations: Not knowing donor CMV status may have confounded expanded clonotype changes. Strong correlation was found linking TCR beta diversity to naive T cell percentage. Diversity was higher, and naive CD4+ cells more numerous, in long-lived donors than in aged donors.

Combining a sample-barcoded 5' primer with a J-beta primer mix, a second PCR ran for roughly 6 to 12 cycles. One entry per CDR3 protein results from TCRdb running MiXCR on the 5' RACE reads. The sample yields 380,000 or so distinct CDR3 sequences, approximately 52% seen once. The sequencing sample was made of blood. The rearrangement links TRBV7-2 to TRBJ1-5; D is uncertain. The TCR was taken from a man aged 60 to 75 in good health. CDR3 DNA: TGTGCCAGCAGCTCACCCTTCGGGGAGCCCCAGCATTTT. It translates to CASSSPFGEPQHF.